This entry features one T cell receptor beta chain sequence. The antigen is not known. Libraries were prepared by immunoSEQ multiplex PCR; TCRdb keeps only in-frame clonotypes and omits some of them. The sample shows more than 10,000 clones, roughly 67% of them seen only once. This record comes from a study of tumor-infiltrating lymphocytes in localized non-small cell lung cancer. CDR3 length: 15 amino acids. V lost 4 bases, J lost 3 bases, and 4 bases stayed unmatched. The germline V gene encodes CDR1 SGHKS and CDR2 YYEKEE (reference sequence). Study results and caveats: Tumor T-cell fraction was not associated with recurrence-free survival.

The clonotype was recovered from a human donor with non-small cell lung cancer. The chain has TRBV5-5 and TRBJ2-5; 12 bases agree with TRBD1. Source material: lung tumor tissue. CDR3 protein: CASSGGTGGEETQYF. The CDR3 nucleotides are TGTGCCAGCAGCGGGGGGACAGGGGGCGAAGAGACCCAGTACTTC.